Below, one T cell receptor (beta chain) is given with its context. Its antigen is not known. The CDR3 totals 19 residues. This sample stems from a study of cytomegalovirus exposure and HLA in healthy donors. Study-level points and caveats: HLA alleles showed associations with some 17,000 TCR beta sequences in a later analysis, at a 0.05 false discovery rate.

PCR involved 60 Vbeta and 13 Jbeta primers. Sequenced by immunoSEQ multiplex PCR; TCRdb stores in-frame clones only, minus some. The sample includes 55,000 to 80,000 clones, about 75% of them seen just once. Healthy bone marrow donors formed the donor group. The sequence derives from a woman in her thirties in good health and CMV-seropositive. The sample taken for sequencing was PBMCs. The V and J genes are TRBV21-1 and TRBJ1-5; the D call TRBD1 from the table was never checked on the DNA. TRBV21-1 is deemed a pseudogene. The CDR3 DNA sequence: TGTGCCAGCAGCAAAAGAAGGCAGGGGCGGCCCTTTGGCAATCAGCCCCAGCATTTT. It codes for CASSKRRQGRPFGNQPQHF.